The 10 T cell receptor beta chains below were found in one sample sequenced in a study of neurological immune-mediated disorders. Documented time point: longitudinal time-point 2. TCRdb analysed the 5' RACE reads with MiXCR anew, one entry per CDR3 protein. The sample contains tens of thousands of distinct CDR3 sequences, 5.8% of which appear only once. Sequenced material: PBMCs. Receptors were obtained from a woman aged 60 to 75 with multiple sclerosis.

This clonotype has at least ten counts. The chain links TRBV4-1 to TRBJ1-4; D is undetermined. Trimming cost V 2 bases and J 7 bases, with 14 bases left between them. The CDR3 sequence is 15 residues long. From germline, CDR1 is MGHRA and CDR2 YSYEKL. The CDR3 nucleotides are TGCGCCAGCAGCCAATATATCATACGCGGTGAAAAACTGTTTTTT. This encodes CASSQYIIRGEKLFF.

This clonotype was recorded many times. This chain uses TRBV20-1 with TRBJ1-2; D ambiguous. V gave up 0 bases and J gave up 0 bases, with 8 bases separating them. The CDR3 runs to 14 residues. CDR1 DFQATT and CDR2 SNEGSKA come from the germline V gene (reference sequence). CDR3 protein: CSARDGRANYGYTF. The CDR3 DNA follows: TGCAGTGCTAGAGATGGGAGAGCTAACTATGGCTACACCTTC.

This clonotype was detected ten times or more. The chain recombines TRBV5-4 with TRBJ1-1; TRBD1 agrees at 8 bases. CDR1 and CDR2 (germline): SGHNT, YYREEE (reference sequence). The CDR3 has 15 residues. After removal of 5 bases from V and 3 bases from J, the junction contained 9 bases not matched to a gene. The CDR3 DNA reads TGTGCCAGCAGTTCAATCCGACAGGGGCACACTGAAGCTTTCTTT. The encoded protein is CASSSIRQGHTEAFF.

The sample holds many counts of this clonotype. V and J are TRBV5-5 and TRBJ2-2; 7 nucleotides align to TRBD2. CDR3 length: 15 amino acids. The V and J ends lost 0 bases and 4 bases, in that order; junction bases with no gene match: 3. CDR1 and CDR2 (germline): SGHKS, YYEKEE (reference sequence). This CDR3 is CASSLVSGVTGELFF. The CDR3 DNA reads as TGTGCCAGCAGCTTGGTCAGCGGGGTCACCGGGGAGCTGTTTTTT.

This clonotype was seen repeatedly, ten times or more. The V gene is TRBV12-3 or TRBV12-4, the J gene TRBJ1-1, with a weak D call TRBD1 (6 bases). This CDR3 contains 15 residues. The germline V and J ends were trimmed by 6 bases and 10 bases, with 24 bases remaining between them. CDR3 bases: TGTGCCAGCAGCTTGATGGGTGGACAGCGAGATGGAGCTTTCTTT. The encoded protein is CASSLMGGQRDGAFF.

Many counts were recorded for this clonotype. V and J are TRBV6-5 and TRBJ2-5; 8 positions match TRBD1. Germline V gives CDR1 MNHEY, CDR2 SVGAGI. The CDR3 runs to 13 residues. Trimming took 5 bases from V and 5 from J; bases not matched to a gene: 4. The CDR3 region has the DNA TGTGCCAGCAGTCCCAGGGGGCGGGAGACCCAGTACTTC. Its translation is CASSPRGRETQYF.

This clonotype was seen a few times. The V gene is TRBV7-2, the J gene TRBJ2-5; tentatively, D is TRBD1 or TRBD2 (6 bases each). Trimming left V 5 bases short and J 1 base short, with 17 bases between. The V gene's germline CDR1 is SGHTA and CDR2 FQGNSA. The CDR3 length is 16 residues. CDR3 bases: TGTGCCAGCAGCCCGCAATCGTGGGGGGCCCAAGAGACCCAGTACTTC. It specifies CASSPQSWGAQETQYF. The entire variable domain, with the rest obtained from reference TRBV7-2 and TRBJ2-5, is as follows: GAGVSQSPSNKVTEKGKDVELRCDPISGHTALYWYRQSLGQGLEFLIYFQGNSAPDKSGLPSDRFSAERTGGSVSTLTIQRTQQEDSAVYLCASSPQSWGAQETQYFGPGTRLLVL.

V and J are TRBV6-1 and TRBJ1-5; TRBD1 matches 7 bases. V was pared by 1 base and J by 2 bases, with 5 bases of the junction left unmatched. CDR1 is MNHNS, CDR2 SASEGT, per germline. The CDR3 has 16 residues. CDR3 sequence (DNA): TGTGCCAGCAGTGAAGAGGGGGCGTTGGGCAATCAGCCCCAGCATTTT. Amino acid sequence: CASSEEGALGNQPQHF.

This clonotype was detected many times. The chain recombines TRBV28 with TRBJ2-4, with D possibly being TRBD1 (5 bases). The CDR3 loop spans 14 amino acids. Germline loops: CDR1 MDHEN, CDR2 SYDVKM. V lost 5 bases and J 4 bases, leaving 12 bases between the germline ends. CDR3 nucleotides: TGTGCCAGCAGTCCGCCGGACAAGAAAAACATTCAGTACTTC. It is translated as CASSPPDKKNIQYF.

This clonotype was seen many times. CDR3 protein: CSARPGRVNTEAFF. The CDR3 DNA reads as TGCAGTGCTAGACCGGGGCGGGTGAACACTGAAGCTTTCTTT. V usage is TRBV20-1 and J usage is TRBJ1-1, with a tentative D call TRBD1 (5 bases). The germline V gene encodes CDR1 DFQATT and CDR2 SNEGSKA (reference sequence). The CDR3 has 14 residues. Trimming took off 2 bases at V and 0 bases at J, with 10 bases between the two ends.